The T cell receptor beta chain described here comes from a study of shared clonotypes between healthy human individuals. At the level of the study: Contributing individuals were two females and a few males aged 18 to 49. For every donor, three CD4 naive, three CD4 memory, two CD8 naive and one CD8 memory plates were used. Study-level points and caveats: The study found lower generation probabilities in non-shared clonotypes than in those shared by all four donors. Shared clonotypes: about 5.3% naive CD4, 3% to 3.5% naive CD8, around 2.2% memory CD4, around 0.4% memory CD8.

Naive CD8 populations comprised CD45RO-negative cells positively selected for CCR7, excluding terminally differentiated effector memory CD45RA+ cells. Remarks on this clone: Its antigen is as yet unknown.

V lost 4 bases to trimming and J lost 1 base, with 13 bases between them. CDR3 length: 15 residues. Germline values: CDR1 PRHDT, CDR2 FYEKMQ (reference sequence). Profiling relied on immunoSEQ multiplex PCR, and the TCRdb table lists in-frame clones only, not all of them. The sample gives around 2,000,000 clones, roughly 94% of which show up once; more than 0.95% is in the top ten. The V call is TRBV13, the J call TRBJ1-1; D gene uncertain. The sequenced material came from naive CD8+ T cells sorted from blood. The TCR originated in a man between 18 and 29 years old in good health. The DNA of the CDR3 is TGTGCCAGCAGCTCGAAAGAGATCGGGAACACTGAAGCTTTCTTT. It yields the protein CASSSKEIGNTEAFF.